A selection of T cell receptor beta chains follows, all from one sample in a study of shared clonotypes between healthy human individuals. Produced via immunoSEQ multiplex PCR; TCRdb's table is partial and in-frame only. Of hundreds of thousands of clones in the sample, roughly 95% were seen once. Sequenced: naive CD8+ T cells sorted from blood. Receptor source: a woman in her twenties or thirties in good health. Each CDR3 is given with its conserved first and last residue. The D gene is left open where the match is weak. Not every row has a clone size; where given, it reads once, few, many or a size class.

d_gene: -
v_gene: TRBV1
j_gene: TRBJ2-1
abundance: -
CDR3nt: TGCACCAGCAGCCGAAAAATCGGGACAGCGTTCTCCTACAATGAGCAGTTCTTC
CDR3aa: CTSSRKIGTAFSYNEQFF

d_gene: TRBD2
v_gene: TRBV7-9
j_gene: TRBJ2-3
abundance: once
CDR3nt: TGTGCCAGCAGGATAGCGGGGGGGAGCACAGATACGCAGTATTTT
CDR3aa: CASRIAGGSTDTQYF

d_gene: -
v_gene: TRBV15
j_gene: TRBJ1-1
abundance: -
CDR3nt: TGTGCCACCAGCTCCCCCCGGGAGGAGAACACTGAAGCTTTCTTT
CDR3aa: CATSSPREENTEAFF

d_gene: TRBD2
v_gene: TRBV27
j_gene: TRBJ2-7
abundance: -
CDR3nt: TGTGCCAGCAGTTTATATCTAGCGGGAGCCAACGAGCAGTACTTC
CDR3aa: CASSLYLAGANEQYF

d_gene: -
v_gene: TRBV4-2
j_gene: TRBJ2-3
abundance: -
CDR3nt: TGTGCCAGCAGCCAACCATCTAGCACAGATACGCAGTATTTT
CDR3aa: CASSQPSSTDTQYF

d_gene: -
v_gene: TRBV28
j_gene: TRBJ2-5
abundance: -
CDR3nt: TGTGCCAGCAGTTTATCACTGGGACGGCCTCACTCGACCCAGTACTTC
CDR3aa: CASSLSLGRPHSTQYF

d_gene: TRBD2
v_gene: TRBV11-2
j_gene: TRBJ2-1
abundance: -
CDR3nt: TGTGCCAGCAGCCGAGCGGGAAATGAGCAGTTCTTC
CDR3aa: CASSRAGNEQFF

d_gene: -
v_gene: TRBV5-4
j_gene: TRBJ2-5
abundance: -
CDR3nt: TGTGCCAGCAGCTTGGCGTTGGGGGGTGTGGAGACCCAGTACTTC
CDR3aa: CASSLALGGVETQYF

d_gene: TRBD1
v_gene: TRBV6-5
j_gene: TRBJ1-5
abundance: -
CDR3nt: TGTGCCAGCAGCCCGACAGGGGATAGCAATCAGCCCCAGCATTTT
CDR3aa: CASSPTGDSNQPQHF

d_gene: -
v_gene: TRBV4-1
j_gene: TRBJ1-1
abundance: few
CDR3nt: TGCGCCAGCAGCCAAGATCGGAGGCCGGGCACTGAAGCTTTCTTT
CDR3aa: CASSQDRRPGTEAFF

d_gene: -
v_gene: TRBV12-5
j_gene: TRBJ1-1
abundance: once
CDR3nt: TGTGCTAGTGGTTTAGGGGGGGACACTGAAGCTTTCTTT
CDR3aa: CASGLGGDTEAFF

d_gene: -
v_gene: TRBV28
j_gene: TRBJ1-1
abundance: once
CDR3nt: TGTGCCAGCAGTTTGGGGGTGACTGAAGCTTTCTTT
CDR3aa: CASSLGVTEAFF

d_gene: -
v_gene: TRBV5-6
j_gene: TRBJ2-7
abundance: -
CDR3nt: TGTGCCAGCAGCTTGGTGCCGGGGGTGAACGACGAGCAGTACTTC
CDR3aa: CASSLVPGVNDEQYF

d_gene: -
v_gene: TRBV28
j_gene: TRBJ2-7
abundance: -
CDR3nt: TGTGCCAGCAGTCCCCTGATCACCCGGGGCTTGGGCTACGAGCAGTACTTC
CDR3aa: CASSPLITRGLGYEQYF

d_gene: -
v_gene: TRBV28
j_gene: TRBJ2-7
abundance: -
CDR3nt: TGTGCCAGCAGTTTATTAGGGTCAGTTGGTTTGTTTGGGGTCTACGAGCAGTACTTC
CDR3aa: CASSLLGSVGLFGVYEQYF

d_gene: -
v_gene: TRBV7-6
j_gene: TRBJ2-1
abundance: -
CDR3nt: TGTGCCAGCAGCTTAGTCATCGCAGGGTTCAATGAGCAGTTCTTC
CDR3aa: CASSLVIAGFNEQFF

d_gene: TRBD2
v_gene: TRBV13
j_gene: TRBJ2-1
abundance: -
CDR3nt: TGTGCCAGCAGACCGAGCGGGAGGGCCAATGAGCAGTTCTTC
CDR3aa: CASRPSGRANEQFF

d_gene: -
v_gene: TRBV29-1
j_gene: TRBJ2-1
abundance: -
CDR3nt: TGCAGCGTACCCCCGGAGAGGGCCAATGAGCAGTTCTTC
CDR3aa: CSVPPERANEQFF

d_gene: TRBD2
v_gene: TRBV15
j_gene: TRBJ2-5
abundance: -
CDR3nt: TGTGCCACCAGCAGAGAAGGAGCGGGACGAGAGACCCAGTACTTC
CDR3aa: CATSREGAGRETQYF

d_gene: TRBD1
v_gene: TRBV28
j_gene: TRBJ2-5
abundance: -
CDR3nt: TGTGCCAGCAGAAACCCACAGGGGGCTAGGGAACAAGAGACCCAGTACTTC
CDR3aa: CASRNPQGAREQETQYF

d_gene: -
v_gene: TRBV7-9
j_gene: TRBJ2-7
abundance: few
CDR3nt: TGTGCCAGCAGCCTCCTTGGGGGGACGCACGAGCAGTACTTC
CDR3aa: CASSLLGGTHEQYF

d_gene: -
v_gene: TRBV5-4
j_gene: TRBJ2-7
abundance: -
CDR3nt: TGTGCCAGCAGCACGAGGGGGATCGAGCAGTACTTC
CDR3aa: CASSTRGIEQYF

d_gene: -
v_gene: TRBV9
j_gene: TRBJ2-7
abundance: -
CDR3nt: TGTGCCAGCAGCGTAGTCGACCATGGGGAGAACTACGAGCAGTACTTC
CDR3aa: CASSVVDHGENYEQYF

d_gene: -
v_gene: TRBV9
j_gene: TRBJ2-7
abundance: -
CDR3nt: TGTGCCAGCAGCGTAGCAGGGGGGCCCGAGCAGTACTTC
CDR3aa: CASSVAGGPEQYF

d_gene: -
v_gene: TRBV2
j_gene: TRBJ2-7
abundance: -
CDR3nt: TGTGCCAGCAAGCGTCGAGCAGAAGTCTACGAGCAGTACTTC
CDR3aa: CASKRRAEVYEQYF

d_gene: TRBD2
v_gene: TRBV19
j_gene: TRBJ2-5
abundance: -
CDR3nt: TGTGCCAGTAGTGACTGGGAGAGTAGCGGGAGGTCTGGGGAGACCCAGTACTTC
CDR3aa: CASSDWESSGRSGETQYF

d_gene: TRBD2
v_gene: TRBV4-1
j_gene: TRBJ2-7
abundance: -
CDR3nt: TGCGCCAGCAGCATACGGACTAGCGGGAGCTACGAGCAGTACTTC
CDR3aa: CASSIRTSGSYEQYF

d_gene: -
v_gene: TRBV15
j_gene: TRBJ1-2
abundance: once
CDR3nt: TGTGCCACCAGCAGAAGGCCGGGGTCATCCAGGGGCGAAGGCTACACCTTC
CDR3aa: CATSRRPGSSRGEGYTF

d_gene: -
v_gene: TRBV28
j_gene: TRBJ2-7
abundance: -
CDR3nt: TGTGCCAGCAGCCGGGACACCTTCTACGAGCAGTACTTC
CDR3aa: CASSRDTFYEQYF

d_gene: TRBD1
v_gene: TRBV28
j_gene: TRBJ1-3
abundance: -
CDR3nt: TGTGCCAGCCGTATGTTCGGGACAGGGGGAAACACCATATATTTT
CDR3aa: CASRMFGTGGNTIYF

d_gene: -
v_gene: TRBV28
j_gene: TRBJ2-7
abundance: -
CDR3nt: TGTGCCACCGGGCAGAACTCCTACGAGCAGTACTTC
CDR3aa: CATGQNSYEQYF

d_gene: TRBD2
v_gene: TRBV4-1
j_gene: TRBJ2-7
abundance: few
CDR3nt: TGCGCCAGCAGCCATAGGCTAGCGGGTTACTACGAGCAGTACTTC
CDR3aa: CASSHRLAGYYEQYF

d_gene: -
v_gene: TRBV14
j_gene: TRBJ2-1
abundance: -
CDR3nt: TGTGCCAGCAGCCAAGTCCTCTACAATGAGCAGTTCTTC
CDR3aa: CASSQVLYNEQFF

d_gene: -
v_gene: TRBV28
j_gene: TRBJ2-7
abundance: -
CDR3nt: TGTGCCAGCAGTCCTAGACAGTTACATGGAGGGCAGTACTTC
CDR3aa: CASSPRQLHGGQYF

d_gene: -
v_gene: TRBV9
j_gene: TRBJ2-7
abundance: -
CDR3nt: TGTGCCAGCAGCGTAGGGGACGGAGCCTACGAGCAGTACTTC
CDR3aa: CASSVGDGAYEQYF